A selection of T cell receptor beta chains follows, all from one sample in a study of T cells in Graves' hyperthyroidism and ophthalmopathy. TCRdb itself ran the multiplex PCR reads through MiXCR, one entry per CDR3 protein. The sample has roughly 250,000 distinct CDR3 sequences, roughly 15% seen once. Input material: blood. These receptors all stem from a woman aged 40 to 50 with Graves' hyperthyroidism that later progressed to Graves' ophthalmopathy. CDR3s include the opening cysteine and the closing phenylalanine or tryptophan. Fields, in order: V gene, D gene, J gene, clone size, CDR3 protein, CDR3 DNA. The D gene is left open where the match is weak. Expanded clones get a size class; other rows say once, few or many, or leave the size out.

>TRBV7-3|TRBD1|TRBJ2-7|few
CASSLAGTGAHEQYF
TGTGCCAGCAGCTTGGCCGGGACAGGGGCCCACGAGCAGTACTTC
>TRBV18|NA|TRBJ2-2|many
CASSPQPIYRELFF
TGTGCCAGCTCACCACAGCCTATTTACCGGGAGCTGTTTTTT
>TRBV15|NA|TRBJ1-3|NA
CATSAGTLSGNTIYF
TGTGCCACTTCGGCCGGGACCCTCTCTGGAAACACCATATATTTT
>TRBV5-6|NA|TRBJ1-1|NA
CASSWESHTEAFF
TGTGCCAGCAGTTGGGAGAGTCACACTGAAGCTTTCTTT
>TRBV29-1|NA|TRBJ1-1|many
CSVELGSGHTEAFF
TGCAGCGTTGAACTGGGGTCGGGGCACACTGAAGCTTTCTTT
>TRBV9|TRBD1|TRBJ2-7|many
CASSVSGAGGPNEQYF
TGTGCCAGCAGCGTAAGTGGGGCAGGGGGCCCCAACGAGCAGTACTTC
>TRBV6-1|TRBD1|TRBJ1-5|many
CASSRQGEGNQPQHF
TGTGCCAGCAGTAGACAGGGGGAGGGCAATCAGCCCCAGCATTTT
>TRBV6-1|NA|TRBJ1-5|few
CVSSSNMGQPQHF
TGTGTCAGCAGCTCAAACATGGGACAGCCCCAGCATTTT
>TRBV24-1|NA|TRBJ2-3|many
CATSDPLSAVSTDTQYF
TGTGCCACCAGTGACCCGTTGTCAGCGGTTAGCACAGATACGCAGTATTTT
>TRBV6-2/TRBV6-3|NA|TRBJ2-7|many
CASISVWGDEQYF
TGTGCCAGCATTTCGGTCTGGGGTGACGAGCAGTACTTC
>TRBV6-5|NA|TRBJ2-1|many
CASSYWDAAGNEQFF
TGTGCCAGCAGTTACTGGGATGCGGCGGGCAATGAGCAGTTCTTC
>TRBV5-5|NA|TRBJ2-5|NA
CASSLAPAGVGQETQYF
TGTGCCAGCAGCTTGGCCCCGGCAGGGGTTGGCCAAGAGACCCAGTACTTC
>TRBV3-1|TRBD2|TRBJ2-7|many
CASSQGWSSGRRTYEQYF
TGTGCCAGCAGCCAAGGTTGGTCTAGCGGGAGACGCACCTACGAGCAGTACTTC
>TRBV11-2|TRBD1|TRBJ2-7|NA
CASSTLKDRDYEQYF
TGTGCCAGCAGCACCTTAAAGGACAGGGATTACGAGCAGTACTTC
>TRBV20-1|TRBD2|TRBJ2-3|many
CSAHSGLAGGGGTQYF
TGCAGTGCCCACTCGGGACTAGCGGGAGGTGGCGGTACGCAGTATTTT
>TRBV12-3/TRBV12-4|TRBD1|TRBJ1-5|many
CASSSGTGGRLPQHF
TGTGCCAGCAGCTCAGGGACAGGAGGGAGGCTGCCCCAGCATTTT
>TRBV28|TRBD2|TRBJ2-4|NA
CASRSHSGRELNIQYF
TGTGCCAGCAGGTCTCACAGCGGGAGGGAATTGAACATTCAGTACTTC
>TRBV13|NA|TRBJ2-1|many
CASSSYYNEQFF
TGTGCCAGCAGCTCTTACTACAATGAGCAGTTCTTC
>TRBV7-8|TRBD1|TRBJ1-4|NA
CASGGDRGLFNEKLFF
TGTGCCAGTGGGGGGGACAGGGGGCTTTTTAATGAAAAACTGTTTTTT
>TRBV7-9|NA|TRBJ2-7|many
CASSLFSYGRAERQYF
TGTGCCAGCAGCTTATTTAGTTATGGGCGGGCAGAACGACAGTACTTC
>TRBV27|TRBD1|TRBJ2-7|many
CASSPRDSLSYEQYF
TGTGCCAGCAGTCCACGGGACAGCCTCTCCTACGAGCAGTACTTC
>TRBV9|NA|TRBJ2-2|many
CASTKYSGNTGELFF
TGTGCCAGCACAAAATATTCAGGAAACACCGGGGAGCTGTTTTTT
>TRBV20-1|NA|TRBJ2-1|few
CSARPRGNPNEQFF
TGCAGTGCTAGACCTCGCGGGAATCCCAATGAGCAGTTCTTC
>TRBV3-1|NA|TRBJ2-3|NA
CASSRLDTQYF
TGTGCCAGCAGCCGACTAGATACGCAGTATTTT
>TRBV5-5|NA|TRBJ2-3|many
CASSPRLDTQYF
TGTGCCAGCAGCCCCCGGTTGGATACGCAGTATTTT
>TRBV4-1|TRBD2|TRBJ2-7|NA
CASSQPTSGRAHEQYF
TGCGCCAGCAGCCAACCTACTAGCGGGAGGGCCCACGAGCAGTACTTC
>TRBV19|NA|TRBJ1-5|many
CASSQGNSNQPQHF
TGTGCCAGTAGTCAGGGAAATAGCAATCAGCCCCAGCATTTT
>TRBV5-8|NA|TRBJ2-4|many
CASSFGQGLNIQYF
TGTGCCAGCAGCTTTGGGCAGGGCTTGAACATTCAGTACTTC
>TRBV5-4|NA|TRBJ2-7|few
CASSFEGGHYEQYF
TGTGCCAGCAGCTTTGAAGGGGGACACTACGAGCAGTACTTC
>TRBV4-1|NA|TRBJ2-1|many
CASSQTPGAEQFF
TGCGCCAGCAGCCAAACGCCTGGCGCTGAGCAGTTCTTC
>TRBV20-1|NA|TRBJ2-5|few
CSARDSKRHQETQYF
TGCAGTGCTAGGGACTCCAAGCGACATCAAGAGACCCAGTACTTC